There are many counts of the clone carrying this TCR beta chain. Its specificity is unknown. This record belongs to a study of T cells in Graves' hyperthyroidism and ophthalmopathy. From germline, CDR1 is SGHTA and CDR2 FQGNSA. Losses at the gene ends were 5 bases for V and 7 bases for J; bases not matched to a gene: 8. The CDR3 spans 15 residues. The CDR3 regions of TCR beta were amplified from RNA transcripts. In the first-round RT-PCR of the TCR CDR3, the HTBI primer set was used. Each CDR3 protein is one row after TCRdb ran MiXCR on the multiplex PCR reads. The data hold hundreds of thousands of distinct CDR3 sequences, with just over 45% observed a single time. General study points: Blood held most thyroid clonotypes expanded above 0.001 frequency.

The chain combines TRBV7-2 with TRBJ2-2; 9 bases line up with TRBD2. The clonotype originates from a young woman with Graves' hyperthyroidism. Source material: peripheral blood or thyroid tissue (not recorded which). The CDR3 DNA follows: TGTGCCAGCAGCCTTAGCGGGAGCGGTGGCGGGGAGCTGTTTTTT. The encoded protein is CASSLSGSGGGELFF.